The TCR beta chain under discussion was sequenced for a study of T cell responses to AZD1222 COVID-19 vaccine. Study background: Second doses that came at about 4 or about 12 weeks were put together.

A remark on this clone: As yet, its antigen is unknown.

General study findings and limits: At study baseline, merely more than 5 AZD1222 recipients were seropositive.

V shed 6 bases and J shed 1 base, with 16 bases lying between them. Germline V gives CDR1 MDHEN, CDR2 SYDVKM. CDR3 length: 16 residues. Data came from immunoSEQ multiplex PCR; TCRdb stores just in-frame clones and leaves some out. The sample includes more than 250,000 clones, approximately 95% of them seen just once. The source is an adult in good health. The chain combines TRBV28 with TRBJ1-5; possibly TRBD1 for D (5 bases). Sample: peripheral blood, taken on day 0 of AZD1222 vaccination. CDR3 in DNA: TGTGCCAGCAGCCCCGAAGGGGAGTGGAGCAATCAGCCCCAGCATTTT. Protein product: CASSPEGEWSNQPQHF.